The 6 T cell receptor beta chains below were found in one sample sequenced in a study of T cell responses to AZD1222 COVID-19 vaccine. TCRdb keeps only in-frame clones here, not all; method: immunoSEQ multiplex PCR. The table lists 85,000 to 100,000 clones, roughly 89% of them singletons, with roughly 4.9% in the top ten. The sequenced sample was peripheral blood, obtained 28 days after the second AZD1222 dose. These receptors were taken from an adult who received the AZD1222 COVID-19 vaccine.

The chain couples TRBV5-1 to TRBJ2-2; TRBD2 aligns across 7 bases. The CDR3 length is 17 residues. Germline trimming cut 0 bases from V and 7 bases from J; bases unmatched to any gene: 12. Germline loops: CDR1 SGHRS, CDR2 YFSETQ. CDR3 in amino acids: CASSLAEGGFAGGELFF. CDR3 DNA: TGCGCCAGCAGCTTGGCCGAGGGAGGGTTTGCAGGCGGGGAGCTGTTTTTT.

This clone came up a few times. The chain combines TRBV3-1 (or the pseudogene TRBV3-2) with TRBJ2-7, with D maybe TRBD1 (6 bases). Trimming cost V 2 bases and J 3 bases, with 17 bases left between them. CDR1 LGHDT and CDR2 YNNKEL come from the germline V gene (reference sequence). The CDR3 covers 16 residues. Here the CDR3 DNA reads TGTGCCAGCAGCCAACCCCGTGGGACAAACGACTACGAGCAGTACTTC. Translating gives CASSQPRGTNDYEQYF.

This clone was picked up one time. This chain connects TRBV30 to TRBJ2-1; D may be TRBD1 (6 bases). Germline loops: CDR1 GTSNPN, CDR2 SVGIG (reference sequence). The CDR3 consists of 13 residues. The V end lost 3 bases, the J end lost 9 bases, and 15 bases lay between the germline ends. CDR3 protein: CAWSPTGFSEQFF. In nucleotides, the CDR3 is TGTGCCTGGAGCCCAACAGGGTTCAGTGAGCAGTTCTTC.

This chain links TRBV2 with TRBJ2-4, with 8 bases matching TRBD2. The CDR3 has 18 residues. V lost 6 bases and J lost 0; bases outside the gene matches: 13. CDR1 and CDR2 from the germline V gene are SNHLY and FYNNEI. The CDR3 DNA reads TGTGCCAGCAGAGGCGGGGGGACGAATCCCTTAGCCAAAAACATTCAGTACTTC. Its translation: CASRGGGTNPLAKNIQYF.

The chain recombines TRBV15 with TRBJ2-3; a possible D gene is TRBD1 (5 bases). This CDR3 contains 13 residues. The germline V and J ends were trimmed by 1 base and 3 bases, with 5 bases remaining between them. Germline V CDR1 and CDR2: LNHNV, YYDKDF (reference sequence). CDR3 DNA: TGTGCCACCAGCAGAGCAGGGACAGATACGCAGTATTTT. This sequence encodes CATSRAGTDTQYF.

The rearrangement joins TRBV4-1 to TRBJ2-3; 7 nucleotides agree with TRBD2. V was clipped by 0 bases and J by 0 bases; unmatched bases: 9. Germline values: CDR1 MGHRA, CDR2 YSYEKL. The CDR3 consists of 18 residues. The CDR3 sequence is CASSQDSALAFSTDTQYF. The CDR3 bases are TGCGCCAGCAGCCAAGATTCGGCACTAGCGTTTAGCACAGATACGCAGTATTTT.